Listed below are T cell receptor beta chains from one sample, sequenced in a study of response to subunit inactivated influenza vaccine. TCRdb called the RT-PCR reads again in MiXCR, with one record for every CDR3 protein. The sample shows about 830,000 distinct CDR3 sequences, around 18% of them seen only once. Sequences were derived from PBMCs from blood, sampled 5 days after vaccination. The receptors originated from a man aged 45-60 years who received an inactivated influenza vaccine. The CDR3 runs from the conserved cysteine through the conserved F or W.

cdr3_aa: CSAYPGTSGRNEQYF
v_call: TRBV20-1
j_call: TRBJ2-7

cdr3_aa: CASSYLDRGNNEQYF
v_call: TRBV28
j_call: TRBJ2-7

cdr3_aa: CASSFHGANVLTF
v_call: TRBV12-3/TRBV12-4
j_call: TRBJ2-6

cdr3_aa: CSATPSGRATDTQYF
v_call: TRBV20-1
j_call: TRBJ2-3

cdr3_aa: CSARDLRQAETQYF
v_call: TRBV20-1
j_call: TRBJ2-5

cdr3_aa: CSARVANYGYTF
v_call: TRBV20-1
j_call: TRBJ1-2

cdr3_aa: CASSQDGDRVTGELFF
v_call: TRBV4-3
j_call: TRBJ2-2

cdr3_aa: CASSSTRTGGEQYF
v_call: TRBV11-2
j_call: TRBJ2-7

cdr3_aa: CSARVLGRGSLDEQFF
v_call: TRBV20-1
j_call: TRBJ2-1

cdr3_aa: CATGDFRSSGNTIYF
v_call: TRBV10-3
j_call: TRBJ1-3

cdr3_aa: CTSSYEQSYNEQFF
v_call: TRBV6-5
j_call: TRBJ2-1

cdr3_aa: CATSREGSNEKLFF
v_call: TRBV15
j_call: TRBJ1-4

cdr3_aa: CAWRLAGYNEQFF
v_call: TRBV30
j_call: TRBJ2-1

cdr3_aa: CATGQAGAYEQYF
v_call: TRBV12-3/TRBV12-4
j_call: TRBJ2-7

cdr3_aa: CAISEVNYGYTF
v_call: TRBV10-3
j_call: TRBJ1-2

cdr3_aa: CASRPQTSGANVLTF
v_call: TRBV6-1
j_call: TRBJ2-6

cdr3_aa: CATSRRDGQETQYF
v_call: TRBV15
j_call: TRBJ2-5

cdr3_aa: CASTVGHEAFF
v_call: TRBV4-1
j_call: TRBJ1-1

cdr3_aa: CASPREVRTAYNEQFF
v_call: TRBV2
j_call: TRBJ2-1

cdr3_aa: CASSSAGADKETQYF
v_call: TRBV5-1
j_call: TRBJ2-5

cdr3_aa: CATSDSRQINQPQHF
v_call: TRBV24-1
j_call: TRBJ1-5